Sequencing of this T cell receptor (beta chain) was carried out in a study of control samples from healthy donors and cancer patients. Clones were read by immunoSEQ multiplex PCR, and TCRdb kept only the in-frame ones, dropping some. The repertoire includes over 150,000 clones, approximately 94% of them detected once, and roughly 15% sits in the top ten. V lost 8 bases to trimming and J lost 0 bases, with 20 bases between them. This CDR3 region has 17 residues. Germline-derived CDR1 and CDR2 are LNHDA and SQIVND (reference sequence). The receptor comes from a man aged 60 to 75 with colorectal cancer. The sequencing input was PBMCs. The chain is built from TRBV19 and TRBJ2-1, with D unresolved. Here the CDR3 reads CASVPAVGLSSYNEQFF. For the CDR3, the DNA is TGTGCCAGTGTTCCCGCCGTGGGCCTCAGCTCCTACAATGAGCAGTTCTTC. The full variable domain, completed using reference TRBV19 and TRBJ2-1, is DGGITQSPKYLFRKEGQNVTLSCEQNLNHDAMYWYRQDPGQGLRLIYYSQIVNDFQKGDIAEGYSVSREKKESFPLTVTSAQKNPTAFYLCASVPAVGLSSYNEQFFGPGTRLTVL.